This entry features one T cell receptor beta chain sequence. This record belongs to a study of Ad26.COV2.S vaccination and SARS-CoV-2 variants. Overall study: Into the muscle, Ad26.COV2.S was dosed once or twice, 56 days apart.

Treatment indicated: around 19 received Ad26.COV2.S at low or high dose, single or two shots; roughly 5 received placebo; per-sample allocation not given. All samples were drawn on day 63, counting from the first vaccine or placebo injection. An Ad26 vector carrying the Wuhan-strain SARS-CoV-2 spike served as the vaccine. Germline CDR1 MNHEY, CDR2 SMNVEV (reference sequence). The CDR3 consists of 14 residues. Trimming at V came to 3 bases and at J to 3 bases, leaving 4 bases not matched to a gene. TCRdb's copy holds only in-frame clones and misses some; the assay was immunoSEQ multiplex PCR. The table includes about 440,000 clones, less than 95% detected once.

This TCR was recovered from a person aged 18 to 65 who received the Ad26.COV2.S COVID-19 vaccine or a placebo. The sample here was peripheral blood, taken in a trial of Ad26.COV2.S vaccine versus placebo. This sequence joins TRBV27 and TRBJ2-7; 8 bases fit TRBD1. This chain's CDR3 is CASSLRGQGYEQYF. The CDR3 DNA reads TGTGCCAGCAGTTTGCGCGGACAGGGCTACGAGCAGTACTTC.